This TCR beta chain was captured in a study of shared clonotypes between healthy human individuals. The study drew its donors from healthy HIV-negative adults without recent acute infections or vaccinations. Extraction of genomic DNA in unsorted samples used approximately 96 million PBMCs. Only in-frame clones appear in the TCRdb table, and some are missing; sequencing was by immunoSEQ multiplex PCR. The table includes some 530,000 clones, almost 80% detected once. The junction had 1 base not matched to a gene; V was cut back by 3 bases and J by 6 bases. This CDR3 spans 13 amino acids. Per the germline V gene, CDR1 is KGHSH and CDR2 is LQKENI.

The sequenced sample was PBMCs. The TCR comes from a woman in her forties in good health. Some clones in this sample may be carry-over from other donors' samples. The genes are TRBV18 and TRBJ2-1; 8 bases map to TRBD2. CDR3 DNA: TGTGCCAGCTCACCGACTAGCGTCAATGAGCAGTTCTTC. Its protein product is CASSPTSVNEQFF.